This T cell receptor (beta chain) was sequenced in a study of blood T cell repertoires in COVID-19. V was clipped by 7 bases and J by 7 bases; unmatched bases: 9. The CDR3 totals 14 residues. Germline loops: CDR1 LNHDA, CDR2 SQIVND (reference sequence). The protocol was immunoSEQ multiplex PCR, while the TCRdb copy is restricted to in-frame clones and leaves out a portion. The table includes 200,000 to 300,000 clones, 91% detected once. The sample consisted of peripheral blood. The V call is TRBV19, the J call TRBJ1-5; 8 bases are shared with TRBD1. The clonotype comes from a person under 35 with COVID-19, enrolled during active disease. DNA for the CDR3: TGTGCCAGTACCCCAGGACAGGGAGGACAGCCCCAGCATTTT. Residues: CASTPGQGGQPQHF.